This T cell receptor (beta chain) was sequenced for a study of T-cell memory formation after mild COVID-19. Study overall: TCR clusters mostly belonged to single donors.

The CDR3 length is 14 residues. Trimming took 6 bases from V and 4 from J, leaving 13 bases between them. CDR1 and CDR2 (germline): MRHNA, SNTAGT. Overall study findings and caveats: The main location of contracting CD4+ clones was CM and EM, and that of contracting CD8+ clones was EMRA.

In this sample, this clonotype turned up a few times. What it recognizes is unknown. Using its own MiXCR run on the 5' RACE reads, TCRdb lists one record per CDR3 protein. The sample yields fewer than 90,000 distinct CDR3 sequences, approximately 14% seen once. The chain uses TRBV6-4 and TRBJ2-1, with D hard to call. The sequence was obtained from an adult woman who had mild COVID-19 (a few samples of this study predate the infection). Cell type and time point are not known. Sequenced: PBMCs or a T cell subset sorted from them (not recorded which). The CDR3 DNA reads as TGTGCCAGCAGGCAATTCGGTGGGTACAATGAGCAGTTCTTC. This sequence encodes CASRQFGGYNEQFF.